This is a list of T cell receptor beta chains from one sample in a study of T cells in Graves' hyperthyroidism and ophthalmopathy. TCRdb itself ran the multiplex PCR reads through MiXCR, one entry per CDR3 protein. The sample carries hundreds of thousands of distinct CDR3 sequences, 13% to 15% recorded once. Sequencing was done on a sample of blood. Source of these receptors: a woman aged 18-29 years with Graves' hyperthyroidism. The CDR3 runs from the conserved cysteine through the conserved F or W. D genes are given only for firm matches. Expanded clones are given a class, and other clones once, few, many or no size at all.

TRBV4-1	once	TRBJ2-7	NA	TGCGCCAGCAGCCAAGATTACGCCGGGCCTCTCGTCAACGAGCAGTACTTC	CASSQDYAGPLVNEQYF
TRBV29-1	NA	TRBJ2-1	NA	TGCAGCGTTGAAATGAACAATGAGCAGTTCTTC	CSVEMNNEQFF
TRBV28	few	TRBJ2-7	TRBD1	TGTGCCAGCCTACAGGGGAACTCCTACGAGCAGTACTTC	CASLQGNSYEQYF
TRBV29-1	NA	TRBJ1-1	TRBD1	TGCAGCTCCAGGGGGGGCGGACTCACTGAAGCTTTCTTT	CSSRGGGLTEAFF
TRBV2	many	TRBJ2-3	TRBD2	TGTGCCAGCACCACCACGACTAGCGGGAGCACAGATACGCAGTATTTT	CASTTTTSGSTDTQYF
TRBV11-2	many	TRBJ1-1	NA	TGTGCCAGCAGCTTTCTTCGGGGCGCAGCTGAAGCTTTCTTT	CASSFLRGAAEAFF
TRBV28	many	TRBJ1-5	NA	TGTGCCAGCAGTTGGGGTACCGATCAGCCCCAGCATTTT	CASSWGTDQPQHF
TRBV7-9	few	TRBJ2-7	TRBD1	TGTGCCAGCAGCCCCCGGACAGGGGGCGAGTTGGGGGTGGTGAACGAGCAGTACTTC	CASSPRTGGELGVVNEQYF
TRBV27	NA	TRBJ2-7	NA	TGTGCCAGCACCACCACCGCCGGGGCAACCTACGAGCAGTACTTC	CASTTTAGATYEQYF
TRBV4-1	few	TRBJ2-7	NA	TGCGCCAGCAGCCAACAGGGGAAGGTTTACGAGCAGTACTTC	CASSQQGKVYEQYF
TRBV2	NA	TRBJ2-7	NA	TGTGCCAGCAACCGGGAATCGATCTACGAGCAGTACTTC	CASNRESIYEQYF
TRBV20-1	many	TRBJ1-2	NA	TGCAGTGCTCCACAGGAGCTTAACTATGGCTACACCTTC	CSAPQELNYGYTF
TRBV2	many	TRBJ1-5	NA	TGTGCCAGCAGTGGCAGGGTCAGGCAGCCCCAGCATTTT	CASSGRVRQPQHF
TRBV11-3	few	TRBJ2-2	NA	TGTGCCAGCAGCTTAGCGAGCGGGAACACCGGGGAGCTGTTTTTT	CASSLASGNTGELFF
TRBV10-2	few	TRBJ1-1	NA	TGCGCCAGCCTCGGCGGGAAGCTCGAAGCTTTCTTT	CASLGGKLEAFF
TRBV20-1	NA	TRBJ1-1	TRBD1	TGCAGTGCTAAACAGGGGTCCGACGGTGAAGCTTTCTTT	CSAKQGSDGEAFF
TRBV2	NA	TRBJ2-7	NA	TGTGCCAGCAGTGAAGGGGCAGGCAGCTACGAGCAGCACTTC	CASSEGAGSYEQHF
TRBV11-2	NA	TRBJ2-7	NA	TGTGCCAGCAGAGGGCAGGGAAGGTACGAGCAGTACTTC	CASRGQGRYEQYF
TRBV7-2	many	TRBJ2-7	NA	TGTGCCAGCAGCTTAATTGGCGCGGGATACTACGAGCAGTACTTC	CASSLIGAGYYEQYF
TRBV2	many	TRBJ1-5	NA	TGTGCCAGCAGTCAGACAGAGGCCAATCAGCCCCAGCATTTT	CASSQTEANQPQHF
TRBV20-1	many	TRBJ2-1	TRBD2	TGCAGTGCTAGGACTAGCGGTCCCTACAATGAGCAGTTCTTC	CSARTSGPYNEQFF
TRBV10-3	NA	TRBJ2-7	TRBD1	TGTGCCATCGCAAATCCCCGGGACAGGGGGAAGCAGTACTTC	CAIANPRDRGKQYF
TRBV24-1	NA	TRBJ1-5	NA	TGTGCCACCAATCCCGGGTTCCTGTGCAATCAGCCCCAGCATTTT	CATNPGFLCNQPQHF
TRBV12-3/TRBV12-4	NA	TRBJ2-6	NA	TGTGCCAGCAGCCCCGCATCTGTCCTGACTTTC	CASSPASVLTF
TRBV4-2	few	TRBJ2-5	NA	TGTGCCAGCAGCCAACCGGGACATCAAGAGACCCAGTACTTC	CASSQPGHQETQYF
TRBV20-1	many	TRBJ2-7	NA	TGCAGTGCTTCGGAGTTTAGCTCCTACGAGCAGTACTTC	CSASEFSSYEQYF
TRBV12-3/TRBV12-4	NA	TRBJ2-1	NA	TGTGCCATCAGTGAGCCCCCCCAGGACTCGTACAATGAGCAGTTCTTC	CAISEPPQDSYNEQFF
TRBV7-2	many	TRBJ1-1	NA	TGTGCCAGCAGCCCCCTGCGGGGGAACACTGAAGCTTTCTTT	CASSPLRGNTEAFF
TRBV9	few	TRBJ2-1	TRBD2	TGTGCCACGGGGGCGGGAGGGCCGTACAATGAGCAGTTCTTC	CATGAGGPYNEQFF
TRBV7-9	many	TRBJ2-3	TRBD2	TGTGCCAGCAGCTTTGTGACGGCGGGAGTGTTCGATACGCAGTATTTT	CASSFVTAGVFDTQYF
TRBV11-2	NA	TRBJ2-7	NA	TGTGCCAGCAGCGTAGGATTTGGGGCATCCTACGAGCAGTACTTC	CASSVGFGASYEQYF
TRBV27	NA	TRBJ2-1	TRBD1	TGTGCCAGCAGTTGGTGGACAGGGGCCTACAATGAGCAGTTCTTC	CASSWWTGAYNEQFF
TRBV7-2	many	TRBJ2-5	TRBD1	TGTGCCAGCAGCTTAGCGGGACAGGCCGAGACCCAGTACTTC	CASSLAGQAETQYF
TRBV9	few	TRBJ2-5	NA	TGTGCCAGCGGGGGCACAGTCCAAGAGACCCAGTACTTC	CASGGTVQETQYF
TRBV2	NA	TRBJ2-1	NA	TGTGCCACCTTCCAGGACGCCGGAAGCTCCTACAATGAGCAGTTCTTC	CATFQDAGSSYNEQFF
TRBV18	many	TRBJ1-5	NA	TGTGCCAGCTCATTATTACAGGGTAGCAATCAGCCCCAGCATTTT	CASSLLQGSNQPQHF
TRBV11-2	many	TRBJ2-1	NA	TGTGCCAGCTTGACCTATGTAGAGCAGTTCTTC	CASLTYVEQFF
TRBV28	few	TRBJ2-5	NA	TGTGCCAGCAGTCTTCACGCCGGGCCTACGGGAAGGACCCAGTACTTC	CASSLHAGPTGRTQYF
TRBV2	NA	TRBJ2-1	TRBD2	TGTGCCAGCAGTTTAACCTTTCTAGCGGGAGCTTACAATGAGCAGTTCTTC	CASSLTFLAGAYNEQFF
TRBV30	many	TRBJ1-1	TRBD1	TGTGCCTGGGGACGACAGGGGACTGAAGCTTTCTTT	CAWGRQGTEAFF
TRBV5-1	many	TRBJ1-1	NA	TGCGCCAGCAGCAGAGGGACATTCACTGAAGCTTTCTTT	CASSRGTFTEAFF
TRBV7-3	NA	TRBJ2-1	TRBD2	TGTGCCAGCAGCTTAATAGCGGGGACCTACAATGAGCAGTTCTTC	CASSLIAGTYNEQFF
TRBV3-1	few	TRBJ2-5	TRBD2	TGTGCCAGCAGTCCACTTATAGCGGGAGCGGAAGAGACCCAGTACTTC	CASSPLIAGAEETQYF
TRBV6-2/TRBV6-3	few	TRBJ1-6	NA	TGTGCCAGCAGACCCTTGGGGATAGGGGTCTCACCCCTCCACTTT	CASRPLGIGVSPLHF
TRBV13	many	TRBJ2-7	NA	TGTGCCAGCAGCTTATCCGGGGCCGGCGAGCAGTACTTC	CASSLSGAGEQYF
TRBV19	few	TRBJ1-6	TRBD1	TGTGCCAGTAGTATTCAGGGACAGGGCTCTCAACCCCTCCACTTT	CASSIQGQGSQPLHF
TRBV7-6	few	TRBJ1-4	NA	TGTGCCAGCAGCTTAGAGAATAATGAAAAACTGTTTTTT	CASSLENNEKLFF
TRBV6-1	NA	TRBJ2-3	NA	TGTGCCAGCAGACGACTAGGTCGCACAGATACGCAGTATTTT	CASRRLGRTDTQYF
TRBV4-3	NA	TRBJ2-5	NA	TGCGCCAGCAGCCAAGATTCCCGGGTCGAAGAGACCCAGTACTTC	CASSQDSRVEETQYF
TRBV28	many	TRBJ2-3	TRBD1	TGTGCCAGCAGTTCTCAGGGGGCGCCCACAGATACGCAGTATTTT	CASSSQGAPTDTQYF
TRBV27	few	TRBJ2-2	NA	TGTGCCAGCAGTCTCCTCCGAACTAGTAATGTTGTCACCGGGGAGCTGTTTTTT	CASSLLRTSNVVTGELFF
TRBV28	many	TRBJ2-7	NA	TGTGCCAGCAGTTTAAAGGTCCCCTACGAGCAGTACTTC	CASSLKVPYEQYF
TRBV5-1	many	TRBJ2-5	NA	TGCGCCAGCAGCGTCACGAGGGTAGGAGAGACCCAGTACTTC	CASSVTRVGETQYF